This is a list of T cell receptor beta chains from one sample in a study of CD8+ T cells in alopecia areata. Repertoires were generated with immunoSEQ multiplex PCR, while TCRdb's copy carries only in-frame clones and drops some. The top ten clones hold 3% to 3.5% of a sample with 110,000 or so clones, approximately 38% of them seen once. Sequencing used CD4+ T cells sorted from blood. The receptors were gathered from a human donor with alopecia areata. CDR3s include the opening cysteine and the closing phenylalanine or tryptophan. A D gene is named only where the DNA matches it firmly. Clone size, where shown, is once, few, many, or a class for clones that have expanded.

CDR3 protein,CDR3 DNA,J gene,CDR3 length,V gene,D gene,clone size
CASSSNPRGEQYF,TGTGCCAGCAGCTCAAACCCCAGGGGTGAGCAGTACTTC,TRBJ2-7,13,TRBV7-2,.,.
CASSDQPQGEQYF,TGTGCCAGCTCAGACCAACCCCAGGGGGAGCAGTACTTC,TRBJ2-7,13,TRBV18,.,.
CASSLSGDYEQFF,TGTGCCAGCAGCTTATCGGGGGACTATGAGCAGTTCTTC,TRBJ2-1,13,TRBV7-2,.,.
CSASRGTSGNTIYF,TGCAGCGCTTCGCGGGGGACTTCTGGAAACACCATATATTTT,TRBJ1-3,14,TRBV29-1,.,once
CSVHRGRGEAFF,TGCAGCGTTCACAGGGGGAGGGGTGAAGCTTTCTTT,TRBJ1-1,12,TRBV29-1,TRBD1,.
CASSPPTRVLTF,TGTGCCAGCAGTCCCCCGACGCGCGTCCTGACTTTC,TRBJ2-6,12,TRBV28,.,.
CASSQEATATDTQYF,TGTGCCAGCAGCCAAGAAGCGACCGCTACAGATACGCAGTATTTT,TRBJ2-3,15,TRBV4-2,.,.
CASSQETHRTVAYGYTF,TGTGCCAGCAGCCAAGAAACCCACCGGACAGTGGCATATGGCTACACCTTC,TRBJ1-2,17,TRBV4-2,.,many
CASSLDRSTDTQYF,TGCGCCAGCAGCTTGGACAGAAGCACAGATACGCAGTATTTT,TRBJ2-3,14,TRBV5-1,.,.
CASSLSEGYDYTF,TGTGCCAGCAGTTTATCGGAGGGTTATGACTACACCTTC,TRBJ1-2,13,TRBV27,.,.
CSVQPRQGSSGYTF,TGCAGCGTACAACCCCGACAGGGTAGTAGTGGCTACACCTTC,TRBJ1-2,14,TRBV29-1,TRBD1,few
CAWSGAGVAEGYTF,TGTGCCTGGAGTGGCGCAGGGGTCGCGGAGGGCTACACCTTC,TRBJ1-2,14,TRBV30,.,.
CSVVQVTEAFF,TGCAGCGTTGTTCAGGTCACTGAAGCTTTCTTT,TRBJ1-1,11,TRBV29-1,.,.
CASSSLGGRVGDTQYF,TGTGCCAGCAGCTCCCTCGGCGGGAGAGTTGGGGATACGCAGTATTTT,TRBJ2-3,16,TRBV13,TRBD2,.
CSALAGGPYNEQFF,TGCAGCGCCCTAGCGGGAGGTCCCTACAATGAGCAGTTCTTC,TRBJ2-1,14,TRBV29-1,TRBD2,few
CARHPEGQGVFF,TGTGCCCGCCACCCCGAGGGACAGGGGGTTTTCTTC,TRBJ2-1,12,TRBV30,TRBD1,.
CASSLTPFRDRVEREQYF,TGTGCCAGCAGCTTAACTCCCTTCCGGGACAGGGTGGAAAGGGAGCAGTACTTC,TRBJ2-7,18,TRBV7-9,TRBD1,few
CASRTRSGSDEQFF,TGTGCCAGCAGAACGAGGTCGGGATCCGATGAGCAGTTCTTC,TRBJ2-1,14,TRBV28,.,.
CSGGQGSTEAFF,TGCAGCGGGGGACAGGGTTCCACTGAAGCTTTCTTT,TRBJ1-1,12,TRBV29-1,TRBD1,few
CASSLAFGKNTEAFF,TGTGCCAGCAGCTTAGCTTTTGGGAAGAACACTGAAGCTTTCTTT,TRBJ1-1,15,TRBV7-9,.,.
CASTLQGALETQYF,TGTGCCAGCACCCTACAGGGGGCGCTTGAGACCCAGTACTTC,TRBJ2-5,14,TRBV5-4,TRBD1,.
CASSLRLRTISYNEQFF,TGTGCCAGCAGCTTGCGACTGAGGACAATTTCCTACAATGAGCAGTTCTTC,TRBJ2-1,17,TRBV7-2,.,many
CAWSVLSSYNEQFF,TGTGCCTGGAGTGTTCTGAGCTCCTACAATGAGCAGTTCTTC,TRBJ2-1,14,TRBV30,.,.
CASSRTDNTEAFF,TGTGCCAGCAGCCGGACAGATAACACTGAAGCTTTCTTT,TRBJ1-1,13,TRBV5-6,.,.
CAWSYGRAGNEQFF,TGTGCCTGGAGTTACGGGAGGGCGGGGAATGAGCAGTTCTTC,TRBJ2-1,14,TRBV30,TRBD2,few
CASSGSGGPPANYGYTF,TGTGCCAGCAGTGGGTCGGGGGGGCCTCCAGCCAACTATGGCTACACCTTC,TRBJ1-2,17,TRBV28,.,few
CASSESAGVGNNEQFF,TGCGCCAGCAGTGAGTCTGCAGGGGTGGGGAACAATGAGCAGTTCTTC,TRBJ2-1,16,TRBV10-1,.,few
CSASGTGDYEQYF,TGCAGCGCGTCCGGGACAGGGGACTACGAGCAGTACTTC,TRBJ2-7,13,TRBV29-1,TRBD1,few
CSVGRMNTEAFF,TGCAGCGTTGGCCGGATGAACACTGAAGCTTTCTTT,TRBJ1-1,12,TRBV29-1,.,.
CATTRGPQETQYF,TGTGCCACCACAAGGGGGCCCCAAGAGACCCAGTACTTC,TRBJ2-5,13,TRBV7-2,TRBD1,.
CASIWDNRNEQFF,TGTGCCAGCATCTGGGACAACCGCAATGAGCAGTTCTTC,TRBJ2-1,13,TRBV25-1,.,.
CASRMTLYTEAFF,TGTGCCAGCCGGATGACACTATACACTGAAGCTTTCTTT,TRBJ1-1,13,TRBV2,.,.
CASSPPGLAGGYEQYF,TGTGCCAGCTCACCACCAGGGCTAGCGGGAGGCTACGAGCAGTACTTC,TRBJ2-7,16,TRBV18,TRBD2,.
CSARSRGEQFF,TGCAGTGCTAGAAGCCGGGGTGAGCAGTTCTTC,TRBJ2-1,11,TRBV20-1,.,few
CSAATGTGGYEQYF,TGCAGCGCAGCAACCGGGACAGGGGGCTACGAGCAGTACTTC,TRBJ2-7,14,TRBV29-1,TRBD1,few
CASSQGLNGGTGELFF,TGCGCCAGCAGCCAGGGACTAAACGGAGGCACCGGGGAGCTGTTTTTT,TRBJ2-2,16,TRBV5-1,TRBD2,.
CASSLVLGEKLFF,TGTGCCAGCAGTTTGGTACTTGGGGAAAAACTGTTTTTT,TRBJ1-4,13,TRBV6-5,.,.